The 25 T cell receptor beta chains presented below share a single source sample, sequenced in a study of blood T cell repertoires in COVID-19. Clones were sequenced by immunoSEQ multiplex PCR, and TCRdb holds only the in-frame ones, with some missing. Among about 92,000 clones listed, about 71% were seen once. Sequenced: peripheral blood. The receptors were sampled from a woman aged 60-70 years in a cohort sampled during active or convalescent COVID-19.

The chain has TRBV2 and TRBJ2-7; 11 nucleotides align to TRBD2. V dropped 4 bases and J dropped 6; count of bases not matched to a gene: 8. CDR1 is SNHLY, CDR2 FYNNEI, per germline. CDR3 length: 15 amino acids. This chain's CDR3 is CASSALGTSGSEQYF. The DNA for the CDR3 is TGTGCCAGCAGTGCCCTCGGGACTAGCGGCAGCGAGCAGTACTTC.

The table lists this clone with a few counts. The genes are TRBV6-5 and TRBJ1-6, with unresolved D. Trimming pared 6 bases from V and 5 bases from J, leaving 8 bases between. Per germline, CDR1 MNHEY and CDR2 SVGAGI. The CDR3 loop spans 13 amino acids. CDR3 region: CASRDGDNSPLHF. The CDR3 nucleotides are TGTGCCAGCAGGGACGGGGATAATTCACCCCTCCACTTT.

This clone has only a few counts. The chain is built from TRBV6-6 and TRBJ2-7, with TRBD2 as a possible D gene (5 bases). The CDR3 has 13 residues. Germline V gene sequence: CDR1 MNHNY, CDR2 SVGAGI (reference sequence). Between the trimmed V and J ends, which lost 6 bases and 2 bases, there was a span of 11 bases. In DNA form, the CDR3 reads TGTGCCAGCAGGGAGGCACTACCCTACGAGCAGTACTTC. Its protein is CASREALPYEQYF.

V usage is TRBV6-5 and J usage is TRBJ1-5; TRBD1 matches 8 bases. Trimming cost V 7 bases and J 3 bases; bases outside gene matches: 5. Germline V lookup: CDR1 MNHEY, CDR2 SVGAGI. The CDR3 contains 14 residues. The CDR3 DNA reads TGTGCCAGCAAAGAGACAGGGGTCAATCAGCCCCAGCATTTT. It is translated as CASKETGVNQPQHF.

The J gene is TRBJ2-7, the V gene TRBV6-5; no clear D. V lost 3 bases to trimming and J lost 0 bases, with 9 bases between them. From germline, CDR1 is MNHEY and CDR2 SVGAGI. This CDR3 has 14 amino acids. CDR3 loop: CASSYREFSYEQYF. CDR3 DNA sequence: TGTGCCAGCAGTTATCGAGAATTCTCCTACGAGCAGTACTTC.

The CDR3 bases are TGTGCCAGCAGCCCTCGGGGGGCGGGTGGGTACGAGCAGTACTTC. Encoded protein: CASSPRGAGGYEQYF. The chain carries TRBV7-2 and TRBJ2-7; D is possibly TRBD2 (7 bases). CDR1 SGHTA and CDR2 FQGNSA come from the germline V gene. V was pared by 5 bases and J by 4 bases, with 18 bases between. This CDR3 region has 15 residues.

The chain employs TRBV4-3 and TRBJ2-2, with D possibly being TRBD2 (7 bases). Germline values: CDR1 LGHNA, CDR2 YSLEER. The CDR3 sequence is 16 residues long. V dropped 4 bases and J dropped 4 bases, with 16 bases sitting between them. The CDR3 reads CASSREVGGRTGELFF. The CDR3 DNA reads TGCGCCAGCAGCCGGGAAGTGGGGGGGCGCACCGGGGAGCTGTTTTTT.

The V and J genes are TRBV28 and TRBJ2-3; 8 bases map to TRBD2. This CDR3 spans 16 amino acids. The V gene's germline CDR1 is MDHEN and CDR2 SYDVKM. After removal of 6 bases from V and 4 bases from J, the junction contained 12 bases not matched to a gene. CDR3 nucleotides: TGTGCCAGCAGCCCCTGGACCCTAGCGGGCGCAGATACGCAGTATTTT. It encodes CASSPWTLAGADTQYF.

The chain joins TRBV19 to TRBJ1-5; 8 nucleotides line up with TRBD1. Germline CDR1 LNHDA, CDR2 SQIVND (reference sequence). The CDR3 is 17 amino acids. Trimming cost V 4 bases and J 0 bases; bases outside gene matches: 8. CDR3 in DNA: TGTGCCAGTAGTACGGGGACAGGCGTACTTAGCAATCAGCCCCAGCATTTT. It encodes CASSTGTGVLSNQPQHF.

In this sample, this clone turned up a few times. CDR3 sequence reads: CSSLASSGYTF. The CDR3 bases are TGCAGCTCCCTTGCTTCTAGCGGCTACACCTTC. The chain links TRBV29-1 to TRBJ1-2; D not certain. Trimming took off 8 bases at V and 8 bases at J, with 15 bases between the two ends. Germline V gene sequence: CDR1 SQVTM, CDR2 ANQGSEA. The CDR3 is made up of 11 amino acids.

The CDR3, as DNA: TGCGCCAGCAGCTTGGTTGACAGCGGGTTGGAGCAGTACTTC. It is translated as CASSLVDSGLEQYF. The chain uses TRBV5-1 and TRBJ2-7; a weak D match, TRBD2 (6 bases). CDR1 and CDR2 from the germline V gene are SGHRS and YFSETQ. V dropped 0 bases and J dropped 7 bases, with 14 bases sitting between them. The CDR3 is made up of 14 amino acids.

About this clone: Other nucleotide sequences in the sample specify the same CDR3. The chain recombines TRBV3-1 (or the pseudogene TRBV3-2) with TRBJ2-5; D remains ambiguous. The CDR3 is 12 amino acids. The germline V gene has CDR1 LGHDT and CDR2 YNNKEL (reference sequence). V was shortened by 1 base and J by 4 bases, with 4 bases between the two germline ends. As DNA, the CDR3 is TGTGCCAGCAGCCAAGTGAGAGAGACCCAGTACTTC. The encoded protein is CASSQVRETQYF.

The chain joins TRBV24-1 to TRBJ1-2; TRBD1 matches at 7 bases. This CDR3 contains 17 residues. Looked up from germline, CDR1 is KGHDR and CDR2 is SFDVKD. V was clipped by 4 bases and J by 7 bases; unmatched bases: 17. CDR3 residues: CATSETRDSGAGRGYTF. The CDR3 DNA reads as TGTGCCACCAGTGAGACCCGGGACAGCGGTGCCGGGCGTGGCTACACCTTC.

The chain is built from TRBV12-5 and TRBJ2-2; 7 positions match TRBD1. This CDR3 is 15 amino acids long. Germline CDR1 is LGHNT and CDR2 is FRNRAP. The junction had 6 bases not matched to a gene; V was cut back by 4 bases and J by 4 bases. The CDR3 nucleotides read TGTGCTAGTGGTTATGAGGGGGCGAGCACCGGGGAGCTGTTTTTT. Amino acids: CASGYEGASTGELFF. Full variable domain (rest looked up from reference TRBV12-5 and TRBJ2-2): DARVTQTPRHKVTEMGQEVTMRCQPILGHNTVFWYRQTMMQGLELLAYFRNRAPLDDSGMPKDRFSAEMPDATLATLKIQPSEPRDSAVYFCASGYEGASTGELFFGEGSRLTVL.

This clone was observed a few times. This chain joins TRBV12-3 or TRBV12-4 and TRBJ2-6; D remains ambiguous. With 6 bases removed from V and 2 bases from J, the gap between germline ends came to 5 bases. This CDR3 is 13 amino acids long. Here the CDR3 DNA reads TGTGCCAGCAGCGAGGCTGGGGCCAACGTCCTGACTTTC. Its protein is CASSEAGANVLTF.

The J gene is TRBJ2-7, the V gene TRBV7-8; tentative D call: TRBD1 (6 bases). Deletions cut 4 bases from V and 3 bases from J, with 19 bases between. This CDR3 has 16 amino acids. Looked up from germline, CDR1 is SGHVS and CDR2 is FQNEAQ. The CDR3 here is CASSYDTGIQFYEQYF. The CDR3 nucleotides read TGTGCCAGCAGCTACGACACAGGGATTCAATTCTACGAGCAGTACTTC.

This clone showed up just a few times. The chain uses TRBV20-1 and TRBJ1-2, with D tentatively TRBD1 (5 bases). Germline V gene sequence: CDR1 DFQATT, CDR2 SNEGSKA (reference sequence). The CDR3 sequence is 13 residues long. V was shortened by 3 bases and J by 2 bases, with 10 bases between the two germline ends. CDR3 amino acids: CSASWGVNYGYTF. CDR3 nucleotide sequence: TGCAGTGCTAGTTGGGGGGTGAACTATGGCTACACCTTC.

Written as DNA, the CDR3 is TGTGCCAGCAGCCCCCCCAGGCCGGGGGGGGTCTACAATGAGCAGTTCTTC. Translating gives CASSPPRPGGVYNEQFF. This chain links TRBV21-1 with TRBJ2-1; the listed D gene, TRBD2, was not tested against the DNA. TRBV21-1 is marked as a pseudogene. The CDR3 runs 17 residues.

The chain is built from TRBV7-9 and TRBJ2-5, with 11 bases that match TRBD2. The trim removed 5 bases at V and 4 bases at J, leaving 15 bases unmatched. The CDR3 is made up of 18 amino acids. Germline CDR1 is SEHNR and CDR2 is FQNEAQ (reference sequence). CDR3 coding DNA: TGTGCCAGCAGCAAAGGCACCGATTTAGCGGGGGGGCGAGAGACCCAGTACTTC. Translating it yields CASSKGTDLAGGRETQYF. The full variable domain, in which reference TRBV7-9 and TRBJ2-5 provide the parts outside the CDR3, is DTGVSQNPRHKITKRGQNVTFRCDPISEHNRLYWYRQTLGQGPEFLTYFQNEAQLEKSRLLSDRFSAERPKGSFSTLEIQRTEQGDSAMYLCASSKGTDLAGGRETQYFGPGTRLLVL.

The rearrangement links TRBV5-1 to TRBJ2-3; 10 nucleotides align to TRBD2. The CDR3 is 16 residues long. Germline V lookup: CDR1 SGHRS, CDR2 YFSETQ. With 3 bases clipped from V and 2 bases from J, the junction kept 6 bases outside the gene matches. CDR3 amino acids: CASSYTSGASTDTQYF. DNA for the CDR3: TGCGCCAGCAGCTATACTAGCGGGGCCTCCACAGATACGCAGTATTTT.

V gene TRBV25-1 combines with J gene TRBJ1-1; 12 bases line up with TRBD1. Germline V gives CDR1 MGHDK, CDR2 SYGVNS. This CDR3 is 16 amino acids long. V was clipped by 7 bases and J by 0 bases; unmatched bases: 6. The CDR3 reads CASTWDRGLMNTEAFF. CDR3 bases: TGTGCCAGCACATGGGACAGGGGGCTCATGAACACTGAAGCTTTCTTT.

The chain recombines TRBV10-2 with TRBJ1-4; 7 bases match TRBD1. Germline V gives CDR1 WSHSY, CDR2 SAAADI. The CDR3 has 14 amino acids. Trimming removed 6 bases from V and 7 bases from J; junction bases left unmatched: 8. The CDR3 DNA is TGCGCCAGCAGCGACAGACAGGGAGGTGAAAAACTGTTTTTT. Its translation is CASSDRQGGEKLFF.

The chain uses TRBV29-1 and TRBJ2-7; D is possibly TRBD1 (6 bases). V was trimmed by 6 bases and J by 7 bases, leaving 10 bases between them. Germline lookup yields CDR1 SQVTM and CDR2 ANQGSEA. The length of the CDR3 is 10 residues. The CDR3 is CSVLRGEQYF. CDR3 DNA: TGCAGCGTCCTAAGGGGGGAGCAGTACTTC.

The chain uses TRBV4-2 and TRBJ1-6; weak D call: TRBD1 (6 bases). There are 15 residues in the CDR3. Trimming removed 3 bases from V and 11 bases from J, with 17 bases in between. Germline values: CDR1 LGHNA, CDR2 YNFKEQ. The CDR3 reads CASSQGTTYDPPLHF. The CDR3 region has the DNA TGTGCCAGCAGCCAGGGGACAACCTATGACCCACCCCTCCACTTT.

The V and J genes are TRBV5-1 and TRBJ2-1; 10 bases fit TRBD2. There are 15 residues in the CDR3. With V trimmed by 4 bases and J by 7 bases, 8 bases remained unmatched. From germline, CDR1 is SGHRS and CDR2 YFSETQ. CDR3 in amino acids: CASSGDSGGRNEQFF. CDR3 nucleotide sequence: TGCGCCAGCAGCGGCGATAGCGGGGGGCGGAATGAGCAGTTCTTC.